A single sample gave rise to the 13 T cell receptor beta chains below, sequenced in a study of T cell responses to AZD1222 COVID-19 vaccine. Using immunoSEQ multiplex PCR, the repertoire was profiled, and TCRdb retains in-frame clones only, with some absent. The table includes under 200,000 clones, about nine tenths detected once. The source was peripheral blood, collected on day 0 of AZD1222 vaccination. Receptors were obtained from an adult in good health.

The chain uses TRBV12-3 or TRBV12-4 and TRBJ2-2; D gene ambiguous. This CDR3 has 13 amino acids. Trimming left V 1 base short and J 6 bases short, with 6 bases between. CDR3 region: CASSLGGAGELFF. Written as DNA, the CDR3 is TGTGCCAGCAGTTTAGGGGGTGCCGGGGAGCTGTTTTTT.

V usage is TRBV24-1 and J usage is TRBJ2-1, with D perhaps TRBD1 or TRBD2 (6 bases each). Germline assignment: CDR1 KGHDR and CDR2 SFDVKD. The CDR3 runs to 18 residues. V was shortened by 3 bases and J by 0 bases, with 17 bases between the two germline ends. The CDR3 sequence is CATSDPTSKGGSYNEQFF. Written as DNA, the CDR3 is TGTGCCACCAGTGATCCCACAAGTAAGGGGGGCTCCTACAATGAGCAGTTCTTC.

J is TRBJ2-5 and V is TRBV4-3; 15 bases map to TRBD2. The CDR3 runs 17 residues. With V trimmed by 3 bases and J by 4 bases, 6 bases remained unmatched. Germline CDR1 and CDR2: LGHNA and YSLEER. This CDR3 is CASSHGTSGGPTETQYF. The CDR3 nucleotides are TGCGCCAGCAGCCATGGGACTAGCGGGGGGCCAACAGAGACCCAGTACTTC.

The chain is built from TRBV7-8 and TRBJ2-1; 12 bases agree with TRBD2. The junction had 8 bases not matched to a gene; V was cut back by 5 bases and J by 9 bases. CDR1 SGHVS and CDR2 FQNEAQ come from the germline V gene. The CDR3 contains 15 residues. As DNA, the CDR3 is TGTGCCAGCAGCCGAGAGCTAGCGGGAGGGGGTGAGCAGTTCTTC. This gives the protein CASSRELAGGGEQFF.

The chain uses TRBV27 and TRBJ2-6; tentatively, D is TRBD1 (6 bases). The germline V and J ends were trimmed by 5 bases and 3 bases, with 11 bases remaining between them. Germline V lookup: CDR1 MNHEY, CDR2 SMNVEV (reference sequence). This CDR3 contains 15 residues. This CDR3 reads CASSQGFGGANVLTF. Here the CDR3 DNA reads TGTGCCAGCAGTCAGGGGTTCGGTGGGGCCAACGTCCTGACTTTC.

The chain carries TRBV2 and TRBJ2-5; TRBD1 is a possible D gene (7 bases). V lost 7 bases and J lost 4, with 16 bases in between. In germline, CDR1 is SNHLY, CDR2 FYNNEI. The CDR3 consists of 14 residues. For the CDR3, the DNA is TGTGCCAGCAAGTGGCAGGGGGGAGGAGAGACCCAGTACTTC. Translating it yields CASKWQGGGETQYF.

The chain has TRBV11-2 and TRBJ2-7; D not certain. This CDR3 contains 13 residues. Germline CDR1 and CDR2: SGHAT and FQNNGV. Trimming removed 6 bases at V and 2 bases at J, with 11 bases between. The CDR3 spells CASRFGVTYEQYF. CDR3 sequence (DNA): TGTGCCAGCAGATTCGGTGTCACCTACGAGCAGTACTTC.

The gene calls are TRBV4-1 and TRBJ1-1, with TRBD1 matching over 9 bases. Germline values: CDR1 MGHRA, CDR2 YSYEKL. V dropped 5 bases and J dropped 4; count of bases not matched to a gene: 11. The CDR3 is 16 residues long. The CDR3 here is CASSIHTGGVGTEAFF. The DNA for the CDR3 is TGCGCCAGCAGCATCCACACAGGGGGCGTTGGCACTGAAGCTTTCTTT.

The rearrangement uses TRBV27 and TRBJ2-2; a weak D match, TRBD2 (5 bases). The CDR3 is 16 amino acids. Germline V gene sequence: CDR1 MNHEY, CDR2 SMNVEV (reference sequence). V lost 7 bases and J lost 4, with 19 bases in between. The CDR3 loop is CASTPGLLAGTGELFF. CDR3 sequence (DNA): TGTGCCAGCACCCCGGGTTTGTTGGCGGGCACCGGGGAGCTGTTTTTT.

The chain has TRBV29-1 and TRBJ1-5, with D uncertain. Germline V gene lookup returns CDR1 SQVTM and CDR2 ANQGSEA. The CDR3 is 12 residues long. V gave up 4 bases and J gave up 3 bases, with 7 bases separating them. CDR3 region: CSVGGDNQPQHF. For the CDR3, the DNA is TGCAGCGTTGGGGGAGACAATCAGCCCCAGCATTTT.

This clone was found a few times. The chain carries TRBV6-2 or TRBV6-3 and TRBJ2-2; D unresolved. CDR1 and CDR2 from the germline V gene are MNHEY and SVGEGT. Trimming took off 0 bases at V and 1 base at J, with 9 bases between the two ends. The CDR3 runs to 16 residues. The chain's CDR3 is CASSYSRRMNTGELFF. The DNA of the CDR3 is TGTGCCAGCAGTTACTCGAGACGGATGAACACCGGGGAGCTGTTTTTT.

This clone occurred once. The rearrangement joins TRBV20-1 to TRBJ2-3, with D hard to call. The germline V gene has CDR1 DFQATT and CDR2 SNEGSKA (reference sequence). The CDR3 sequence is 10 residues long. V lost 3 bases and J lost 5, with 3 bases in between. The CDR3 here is CSARLDTQYF. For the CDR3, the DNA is TGCAGTGCTAGGTTAGATACGCAGTATTTT.

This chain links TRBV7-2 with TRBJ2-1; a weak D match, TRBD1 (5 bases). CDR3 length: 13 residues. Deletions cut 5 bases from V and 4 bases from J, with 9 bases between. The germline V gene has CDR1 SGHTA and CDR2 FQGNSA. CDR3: CASSRDSYNEQFF. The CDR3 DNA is TGTGCCAGCAGCCGAGACAGTTACAATGAGCAGTTCTTC.